The 29 T cell receptor beta chains given below trace back to one sample, sequenced in a study of radiotherapy plus CTLA-4 blockade in lung cancer. Some clones are missing from TCRdb's copy, which holds only in-frame ones; the method was immunoSEQ multiplex PCR. This sample carries about 76,000 clones, 78% of them seen once, and the ten largest clones take over 20%. The sample consisted of peripheral blood, taken from a patient treated with radiotherapy plus ipilimumab. All receptors derive from a human donor with non-small cell lung cancer whose response to radiotherapy plus ipilimumab could not be evaluated. Some clones in this sample may be carry-over from other donors' samples.

This clone was found a few times. V gene TRBV7-6 combines with J gene TRBJ2-7; 9 nucleotides match TRBD2. The V and J ends lost 1 base and 6 bases, in that order; junction bases with no gene match: 13. The CDR3 length is 17 residues. CDR1 SGHVS and CDR2 FNYEAQ come from the germline V gene. The chain's CDR3 is CASSLGVGGGLAGEQYF. The CDR3 DNA sequence: TGTGCCAGCAGCTTAGGCGTGGGGGGGGGACTAGCAGGCGAGCAGTACTTC.

The chain carries TRBV6-5 and TRBJ2-3, with TRBD1 as a possible D gene (5 bases). This CDR3 contains 15 residues. The V gene lost 6 bases and the J gene lost 0 bases, with 13 bases spanning the gap. Germline loops: CDR1 MNHEY, CDR2 SVGAGI. For the CDR3, the DNA is TGTGCCAGCAGCCCACACAGGTCTAGCACAGATACGCAGTATTTT. Translating it yields CASSPHRSSTDTQYF.

The chain couples TRBV4-1 to TRBJ2-5; D possibly corresponds to TRBD2 (5 bases). Trimming stripped 3 bases from V and 5 bases from J, with 16 bases between. This CDR3 has 15 amino acids. CDR1 and CDR2 from the germline V gene are MGHRA and YSYEKL. CDR3 sequence: CASSHRIEGDETQYF. In nucleotides, the CDR3 is TGCGCCAGCAGCCACCGAATTGAGGGCGACGAGACCCAGTACTTC.

The V and J genes are TRBV5-4 and TRBJ2-2; D ambiguous. V was trimmed by 4 bases and J by 7 bases, leaving 8 bases between them. The CDR3 has 12 residues. Germline V gene data show CDR1 as SGHNT and CDR2 as YYREEE (reference sequence). CDR3 sequence reads: CASSPGVGELFF. CDR3 nucleotide sequence: TGTGCCAGCAGCCCCGGAGTCGGGGAGCTGTTTTTT.

The chain combines TRBV5-1 with TRBJ2-1; a weak D match, TRBD1 (6 bases). V shed 2 bases and J shed 5 bases, with 14 bases lying between them. CDR3 length: 15 amino acids. Germline lookup yields CDR1 SGHRS and CDR2 YFSETQ. The CDR3, as DNA: TGCGCCAGCAGCTTTGGACAGCCTAGAGACAATGAGCAGTTCTTC. It codes for CASSFGQPRDNEQFF.

This clone was counted ten times or more. V is TRBV7-9 and J is TRBJ1-5; D gene uncertain. The CDR3 consists of 14 residues. V lost 6 bases and J 2 bases, leaving 11 bases between the germline ends. CDR1 and CDR2 from the germline V gene are SEHNR and FQNEAQ (reference sequence). DNA for the CDR3: TGTGCCAGCAGTCGACCCGGGGGCAATCAGCCCCAGCATTTT. Translating it yields CASSRPGGNQPQHF.

This clone was seen a single time. V is TRBV19 and J is TRBJ2-7; 7 bases map to TRBD1. V trimming: 5 bases; J trimming: 3 bases; junction bases outside the gene matches: 7. Germline CDR1 reads LNHDA; CDR2 reads SQIVND (reference sequence). There are 14 residues in the CDR3. The CDR3 nucleotides read TGTGCCAGTAGTCCGACAGGGACAATCTACGAGCAGTACTTC. It translates to CASSPTGTIYEQYF.

The gene calls are TRBV6-5 and TRBJ1-6; 9 bases align to TRBD1. The CDR3 runs to 14 residues. V gave up 6 bases and J gave up 4 bases; unmatched junction bases: 1. In germline, CDR1 is MNHEY, CDR2 SVGAGI. The CDR3 DNA is TGTGCCAGCAGGACAGGGGGGTATAATTCACCCCTCCACTTT. Translated, it gives CASRTGGYNSPLHF.

The genes are TRBV7-8 and TRBJ1-1; 8 positions agree with TRBD1. V lost 5 bases to trimming and J lost 8 bases; unmatched junction nucleotides: 16. CDR1 and CDR2 from the germline V gene are SGHVS and FQNEAQ. The CDR3 is 16 residues long. CDR3 sequence: CASSVSPGQGNIEAFF. In DNA, the CDR3 is TGTGCCAGCAGCGTATCCCCCGGACAGGGTAATATAGAAGCTTTCTTT.

The V and J genes are TRBV6-5 and TRBJ2-7; 8 nucleotides match TRBD1. Germline trimming cut 0 bases from V and 6 bases from J; bases unmatched to any gene: 7. Germline V gene data show CDR1 as MNHEY and CDR2 as SVGAGI. The CDR3 is 15 residues long. CDR3 coding DNA: TGTGCCAGCAGTTACTCGGCAGGGGGCGGGTTCGAGCAGTACTTC. Translated: CASSYSAGGGFEQYF.

The chain links TRBV2 to TRBJ2-6; 9 bases agree with TRBD1. Germline CDR1 and CDR2: SNHLY and FYNNEI. CDR3 length equals 17 residues. With 6 bases clipped from V and 3 bases from J, the junction kept 9 bases outside the gene matches. The CDR3, as DNA: TGTGCCAGCAGCTTACAGGGGGCGATGTTTGGGGCCAACGTCCTGACTTTC. Its protein product is CASSLQGAMFGANVLTF.

The V gene is TRBV5-1, the J gene TRBJ1-4, with D maybe TRBD1 (5 bases). CDR1 SGHRS and CDR2 YFSETQ come from the germline V gene. This CDR3 has 14 amino acids. V shed 0 bases and J shed 3 bases, with 6 bases lying between them. This CDR3 reads CASSLGQPNEKLFF. The CDR3 DNA is TGCGCCAGCAGCTTGGGACAGCCTAATGAAAAACTGTTTTTT. The full variable domain, its missing parts supplied by reference TRBV5-1 and TRBJ1-4, is KAGVTQTPRYLIKTRGQQVTLSCSPISGHRSVSWYQQTPGQGLQFLFEYFSETQRNKGNFPGRFSGRQFSNSRSEMNVSTLELGDSALYLCASSLGQPNEKLFFGSGTQLSVL.

This clone was counted a single time. The chain is built from TRBV5-1 and TRBJ2-2; D is uncertain. This CDR3 has 14 amino acids. The V gene's germline CDR1 is SGHRS and CDR2 YFSETQ. V was shortened by 5 bases and J by 1 base, with 9 bases between the two germline ends. CDR3 nucleotide sequence: TGCGCCAGCAGTTTGCGACAGAACACCGGGGAGCTGTTTTTT. Its protein product is CASSLRQNTGELFF.

The V gene is TRBV27, the J gene TRBJ1-1; D is possibly TRBD1 (5 bases). CDR1 MNHEY and CDR2 SMNVEV come from the germline V gene (reference sequence). Between the trimmed V and J ends, which lost 3 bases and 1 base, there was a span of 9 bases. This CDR3 contains 14 residues. The CDR3, as DNA: TGTGCCAGCAGTTTTAGTCAGGGGAACACTGAAGCTTTCTTT. The encoded protein is CASSFSQGNTEAFF.

The chain is built from TRBV5-1 and TRBJ1-5, with D tentatively TRBD1 (6 bases). CDR3 size: 15 residues. Germline V gene data show CDR1 as SGHRS and CDR2 as YFSETQ. The germline V and J ends were trimmed by 0 bases and 4 bases, with 11 bases remaining between them. The CDR3 DNA sequence: TGCGCCAGCAGCTTGGACCCACAGGGAAATCAGCCCCAGCATTTT. It codes for CASSLDPQGNQPQHF.

V usage is TRBV19 and J usage is TRBJ2-1; possible D gene TRBD2, 5 bases. CDR1 and CDR2 (germline): LNHDA, SQIVND (reference sequence). V lost 0 bases to trimming and J lost 4 bases, with 10 bases between them. The CDR3 runs to 15 residues. The chain's CDR3 is CASSIELVGYNEQFF. The CDR3 region has the DNA TGTGCCAGTAGTATAGAACTAGTGGGTTACAATGAGCAGTTCTTC.

This chain joins TRBV9 and TRBJ2-2; maybe TRBD1 (6 bases). With 3 bases removed from V and 1 base from J, the gap between germline ends came to 19 bases. Germline CDR1 is SGDLS and CDR2 is YYNGEE. The CDR3 runs 18 residues. Written as DNA, the CDR3 is TGTGCCAGCAGCGCAGTTTCAGGAACAGGGTGGAACACCGGGGAGCTGTTTTTT. Translated, it gives CASSAVSGTGWNTGELFF.

V is TRBV6-5 and J is TRBJ2-1; 8 bases are shared with TRBD2. J lost 6 bases, V lost 2 bases, and 9 bases had no gene match. CDR1 is MNHEY, CDR2 SVGAGI, per germline. The CDR3 loop spans 16 amino acids. Written as DNA, the CDR3 is TGTGCCAGCAGTTACGAGGGACTAGGCGGTGCCAATGAGCAGTTCTTC. This gives the protein CASSYEGLGGANEQFF.

This chain uses TRBV6-1 with TRBJ2-6; D gene uncertain. The germline V and J ends were trimmed by 8 bases and 3 bases, with 8 bases remaining between them. CDR3 length equals 13 residues. Germline V CDR1 and CDR2: MNHNS, SASEGT. CDR3: CASQVSGANVLTF. CDR3 bases: TGTGCCAGCCAGGTTAGTGGGGCCAACGTCCTGACTTTC.

The genes are TRBV2 and TRBJ1-2, with 7 bases matching TRBD1. V lost 7 bases, J lost 6 bases, and 23 bases stayed unmatched. Germline V CDR1 and CDR2: SNHLY, FYNNEI. The CDR3 has 18 amino acids. The CDR3 bases are TGTGCCAGCACTCGAAGAAGAGACAGGGCCCAAACTCTCAATGGCTACACCTTC. It specifies CASTRRRDRAQTLNGYTF.

CDR3 in amino acids: CASSTQLAGGLKEQFF. CDR3 nucleotides: TGTGCCAGCAGCACTCAACTAGCGGGGGGGCTAAAAGAGCAGTTCTTC. V is TRBV4-2 and J is TRBJ2-1; 13 nucleotides match TRBD2. V shed 5 bases and J 10 bases; nucleotides not matched to a gene: 11. The CDR3 has 16 residues. Germline values: CDR1 LGHNA, CDR2 YNFKEQ.

The chain is built from TRBV4-1 and TRBJ2-5; no clear D gene. Germline CDR1 MGHRA, CDR2 YSYEKL. The length of the CDR3 is 13 residues. Trimming removed 4 bases from V and 2 bases from J, with 8 bases in between. The CDR3 DNA is TGCGCCAGCAGCCCGACTGGGCAAGAGACCCAGTACTTC. Translating gives CASSPTGQETQYF.

The CDR3 nucleotides are TGTGCCAGCCTCCGGGTGGGAGAAGGCTACACCTTC. Translated: CASLRVGEGYTF. The chain carries TRBV28 and TRBJ1-2; unclear D gene. The CDR3 covers 12 residues. V was pared by 8 bases and J by 8 bases, with 15 bases between. Germline V lookup: CDR1 MDHEN, CDR2 SYDVKM.

Written as DNA, the CDR3 is TGCGCCAGCAGCCAAGACGGTCAGGGGGCGGGGGAGCAGTACTTC. Its protein is CASSQDGQGAGEQYF. The chain is built from TRBV4-1 and TRBJ2-7; 8 bases match TRBD1. The CDR3 has 15 residues. V was pared by 0 bases and J by 7 bases, with 8 bases of the junction left unmatched. Per the germline V gene, CDR1 is MGHRA and CDR2 is YSYEKL.

This CDR3 is CASSLDSFAGELFF. The CDR3 DNA reads TGTGCCAGCAGTTTGGACAGCTTCGCCGGGGAGCTGTTTTTT. V usage is TRBV28 and J usage is TRBJ2-2; possible D gene TRBD1, 6 bases. This CDR3 contains 14 residues. CDR1 is MDHEN, CDR2 SYDVKM, per germline. Trimming stripped 3 bases from V and 6 bases from J, with 11 bases between.

The chain combines TRBV4-1 with TRBJ2-3; D might be TRBD2 (7 bases). V lost 0 bases and J lost 8, with 15 bases in between. Germline CDR1 is MGHRA and CDR2 is YSYEKL. The CDR3 length is 15 residues. The chain's CDR3 is CASSQDFTGGLTQYF. CDR3 nucleotides: TGCGCCAGCAGCCAAGATTTTACGGGGGGCCTTACGCAGTATTTT.

This chain connects TRBV29-1 to TRBJ2-1, with TRBD1 matching over 8 bases. Germline CDR1 is SQVTM and CDR2 is ANQGSEA. The CDR3 spans 12 residues. Unmatched junction bases numbered 5, after V lost 7 bases and J lost 6 bases. CDR3 nucleotides: TGCAGCGCAGGGACAGGTGGCAATGAGCAGTTCTTC. It translates to CSAGTGGNEQFF.

V usage is TRBV5-1 and J usage is TRBJ2-3; TRBD2 might be the D (5 bases). The germline V gene has CDR1 SGHRS and CDR2 YFSETQ. V was cut by 2 bases and J by 2 bases, with 12 bases left in between. The CDR3 sequence is 15 residues long. CDR3 sequence reads: CASSFYGGYTDTQYF. As DNA, the CDR3 is TGCGCCAGCAGCTTTTATGGAGGCTACACAGATACGCAGTATTTT.

V and J are TRBV6-6 and TRBJ2-7; TRBD2 aligns across 8 bases. J was trimmed by 6 bases and V by 6 bases; bases with no gene match: 7. Germline values: CDR1 MNHNY, CDR2 SVGAGI (reference sequence). This CDR3 comprises 13 residues. CDR3 region: CASSRGGLSEQYF. The CDR3 DNA reads as TGTGCCAGCAGCCGGGGGGGGCTGAGCGAGCAGTACTTC.